This TCR beta chain is drawn from a study of blood T cell repertoires in COVID-19. Germline CDR1 is MNHNS and CDR2 is SASEGT. This CDR3 has 17 amino acids. The V segment lost 2 bases and the J segment 2 bases; nucleotides outside the gene matches: 4. Using immunoSEQ multiplex PCR, the repertoire was profiled, and TCRdb retains in-frame clones only, with some absent. The sample has roughly 150,000 clones; about 90% are singletons. This clonotype was obtained from a man aged 55-75 years with acute or convalescent COVID-19. This chain connects TRBV6-1 to TRBJ2-7; TRBD2 matches 15 bases. The specimen was peripheral blood. The CDR3 region is CASSEPGTSGGTYEQYF. The CDR3 region has the DNA TGTGCCAGCAGTGAACCCGGGACTAGCGGGGGGACCTACGAGCAGTACTTC.